Listed below are T cell receptor beta chains from one sample, sequenced in a study of blood T cell repertoires in COVID-19. Sequenced by immunoSEQ multiplex PCR; TCRdb stores in-frame clones only, minus some. The table includes about 350,000 clones, roughly 87% detected once. Source material: PBMCs or T cells enriched from blood (not recorded which). The receptors here all came from a young woman who had recovered from COVID-19. The CDR3 runs from the conserved cysteine through the conserved F or W. D genes are given only for firm matches. Size is omitted from some rows. Given values are once, few, many or a class for expanded clones.

D	size	V	J	CDR3	DNA
TRBD1	-	TRBV5-8	TRBJ1-5	CASSMGGTGGQPQHF	TGTGCCAGCAGCATGGGAGGAACAGGGGGGCAGCCCCAGCATTTT
-	-	TRBV6-6	TRBJ1-3	CASSQTTGLGSGNTIYF	TGTGCCAGCAGTCAAACAACAGGGCTTGGTTCCGGAAACACCATATATTTT
TRBD1	-	TRBV19	TRBJ1-4	CASTPGQLTGEKLFF	TGTGCCAGTACCCCGGGACAGCTTACGGGGGAAAAACTGTTTTTT
-	-	TRBV27	TRBJ1-1	CASSLSPGSVNTEAFF	TGTGCCAGCAGTTTATCCCCAGGGTCGGTCAACACTGAAGCTTTCTTT
TRBD1	-	TRBV2	TRBJ1-2	CASSDAAGGSGYTF	TGTGCCAGCAGTGATGCTGCAGGGGGAAGTGGCTACACCTTC
-	-	TRBV2	TRBJ2-7	CASSGQGIRYEQYF	TGTGCCAGCAGTGGGCAGGGGATTCGGTACGAGCAGTACTTC
TRBD1	few	TRBV5-1	TRBJ1-1	CASSLGTGGAETEAFF	TGCGCCAGCAGCTTGGGTACAGGGGGCGCGGAGACTGAAGCTTTCTTT
-	-	TRBV10-1	TRBJ2-1	CASSEGLYNEQFF	TGCGCCAGCAGTGAGGGACTTTACAATGAGCAGTTCTTC
-	few	TRBV4-1	TRBJ1-2	CASSRPDGLYGYTF	TGCGCCAGCAGCCGCCCGGACGGACTCTATGGCTACACCTTC
TRBD1	-	TRBV19	TRBJ1-1	CASSNQRGTGGGLNTEAFF	TGTGCCAGTAGTAACCAGAGAGGGACAGGGGGCGGTCTGAACACTGAAGCTTTCTTT
TRBD2	-	TRBV5-4	TRBJ2-5	CASSLGASGGSETQYF	TGTGCCAGCAGCTTGGGGGCTAGCGGGGGGTCGGAGACCCAGTACTTC
TRBD1	-	TRBV7-2	TRBJ2-2	CASSSRDRAHGELFF	TGTGCCAGCAGCTCCCGGGACAGGGCCCACGGGGAGCTGTTTTTT
-	-	TRBV5-5	TRBJ2-2	CASSLSGQPRYSGELFF	TGTGCCAGCAGCTTGAGTGGACAGCCCCGGTATTCCGGGGAGCTGTTTTTT
TRBD1	-	TRBV5-4	TRBJ2-5	CASSFRDRRETQYF	TGTGCCAGCAGCTTCCGGGACAGACGGGAGACCCAGTACTTC
-	-	TRBV6-5	TRBJ2-2	CASREGPDNTGELFF	TGTGCCAGCAGGGAGGGCCCAGATAACACCGGGGAGCTGTTTTTT
-	-	TRBV6-5	TRBJ2-1	CASSYSSRPSYNEQFF	TGTGCCAGCAGTTACTCTAGCCGGCCCTCCTACAATGAGCAGTTCTTC
-	-	TRBV28	TRBJ1-2	CASSLGRGYGYTF	TGTGCCAGCAGTTTAGGCAGGGGCTATGGCTACACCTTC
-	-	TRBV7-6	TRBJ1-1	CASSPAGVPNTEAFF	TGTGCCAGCAGCCCCGCGGGGGTACCGAACACTGAAGCTTTCTTT
TRBD1	-	TRBV11-2	TRBJ1-2	CASSVTGGPNYGYTF	TGTGCCAGCAGCGTTACAGGGGGTCCGAACTATGGCTACACCTTC
TRBD1	-	TRBV7-9	TRBJ1-5	CASSPSDIRDRDQPQHF	TGTGCCAGCAGCCCCTCGGATATCCGGGACAGGGATCAGCCCCAGCATTTT
-	once	TRBV7-9	TRBJ1-4	CASSPSGSWEKLFF	TGTGCCAGCAGCCCTTCGGGGTCTTGGGAAAAACTGTTTTTT
-	-	TRBV5-1	TRBJ2-7	CASSLAGSSYEQYF	TGCGCCAGCAGCTTGGCCGGGAGTTCCTACGAGCAGTACTTC
TRBD2	-	TRBV6-6	TRBJ2-2	CASSHWTSGGPANTGELFF	TGTGCCAGCAGCCACTGGACTAGCGGGGGCCCCGCGAACACCGGGGAGCTGTTTTTT
-	-	TRBV7-2	TRBJ2-7	CASSLAGYSYEQYF	TGTGCCAGCAGCTTGGCGGGGTACTCCTACGAGCAGTACTTC
TRBD1	once	TRBV7-6	TRBJ2-1	CASSLGTALYNEQFF	TGTGCCAGCAGCTTGGGGACAGCACTTTACAATGAGCAGTTCTTC
-	-	TRBV30	TRBJ1-2	CAWSETRGGSYGYTF	TGTGCCTGGAGCGAGACTAGGGGGGGGTCCTATGGCTACACCTTC
-	-	TRBV6-1	TRBJ2-7	CASSERQATAYEQYF	TGTGCCAGCAGTGAAAGACAGGCGACAGCCTACGAGCAGTACTTC